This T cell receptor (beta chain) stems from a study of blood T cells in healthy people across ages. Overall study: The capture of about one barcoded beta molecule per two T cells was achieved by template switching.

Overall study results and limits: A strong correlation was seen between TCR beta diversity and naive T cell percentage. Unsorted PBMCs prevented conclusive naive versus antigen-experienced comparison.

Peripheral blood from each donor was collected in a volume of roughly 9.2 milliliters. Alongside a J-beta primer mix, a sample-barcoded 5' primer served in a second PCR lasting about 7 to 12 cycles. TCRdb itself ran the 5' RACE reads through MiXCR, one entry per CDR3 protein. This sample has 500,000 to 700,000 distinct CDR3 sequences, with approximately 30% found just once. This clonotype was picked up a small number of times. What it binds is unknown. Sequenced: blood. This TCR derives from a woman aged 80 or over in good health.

CDR3 nucleotides: TGTGCCAGCAGCGTAGCAGTGAACACCGGGGAGCTGTTTTTT. Its protein product is CASSVAVNTGELFF. The rearrangement links TRBV9 to TRBJ2-2, with unresolved D. CDR1 and CDR2 (germline): SGDLS, YYNGEE. V was trimmed by 0 bases and J by 1 base, leaving 4 bases between them. The CDR3 extends over 14 amino acids.